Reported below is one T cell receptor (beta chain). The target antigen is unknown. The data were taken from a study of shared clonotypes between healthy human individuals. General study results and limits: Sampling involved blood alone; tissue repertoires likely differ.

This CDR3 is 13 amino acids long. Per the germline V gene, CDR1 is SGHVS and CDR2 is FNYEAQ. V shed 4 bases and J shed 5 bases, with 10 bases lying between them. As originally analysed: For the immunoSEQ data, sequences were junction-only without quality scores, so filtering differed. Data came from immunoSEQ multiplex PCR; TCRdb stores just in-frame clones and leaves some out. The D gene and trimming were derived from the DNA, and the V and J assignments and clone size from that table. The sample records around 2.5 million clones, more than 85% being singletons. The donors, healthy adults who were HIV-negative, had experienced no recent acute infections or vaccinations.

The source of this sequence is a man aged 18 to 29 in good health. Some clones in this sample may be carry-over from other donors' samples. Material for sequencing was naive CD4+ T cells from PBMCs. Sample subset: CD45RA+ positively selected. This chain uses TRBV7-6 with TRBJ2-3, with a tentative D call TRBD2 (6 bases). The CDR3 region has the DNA TGTGCCAGCAGCTATGGGGGGAAAGATACGCAGTATTTT. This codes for CASSYGGKDTQYF. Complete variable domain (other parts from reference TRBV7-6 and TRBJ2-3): GAGVSQSPRYKVTKRGQDVALRCDPISGHVSLYWYRQALGQGPEFLTYFNYEAQQDKSGLPNDRFSAERPEGSISTLTIQRTEQRDSAMYRCASSYGGKDTQYFGPGTRLTVL.